This TCR beta chain was sequenced in a study of response to subunit inactivated influenza vaccine. TCRdb re-analysed the RT-PCR reads in MiXCR, keeping a single row per CDR3 protein. Altogether over 150,000 distinct CDR3 sequences are present, 11% being singletons, with the ten largest covering over 10%. Study-level findings and limits: The authors suggested that few new T cells are recruited per seasonal influenza vaccination.

Ten or more counts support this clonotype. Its antigen is undetermined. The CDR3 spans 14 residues. V lost 2 bases and J lost 7, with 11 bases in between. The J gene is TRBJ1-4, the V gene TRBV12-3 or TRBV12-4; the D is unclear. The material sequenced was non-naive T cells sorted from PBMCs, taken roughly 47 days after vaccination. The origin of this receptor is a man in his fifties or sixties who received an inactivated influenza vaccine. The CDR3 reads CASSLWGNGEKLFF. CDR3 nucleotide sequence: TGTGCCAGCAGTTTATGGGGTAATGGTGAAAAACTGTTTTTT.